A selection of T cell receptor beta chains follows, all from one sample in a study of immune evolution from preneoplasia to lung adenocarcinoma. The data were produced by immunoSEQ multiplex PCR, yet TCRdb's version contains in-frame clones alone and is incomplete. Among 10,000 or so clones listed, around 79% were seen once. Material for sequencing was FFPE minimally invasive lung adenocarcinoma tissue. All receptors come from a donor older than 65 with lung adenocarcinoma. Both conserved end residues are part of each CDR3. The order of the fields is clone size, D gene, J gene, V gene, CDR3 protein, CDR3 DNA. A D gene is named only where the DNA matches it firmly. Clone size, where shown, is once, few, many, or a class for clones that have expanded.

.,TRBD1,TRBJ2-6,TRBV7-9,CASSVTGGISGANVLTF,TGTGCCAGCAGCGTGACAGGGGGGATATCTGGGGCCAACGTCCTGACTTTC
.,TRBD2,TRBJ2-7,TRBV29-1,CSVEDREGPGEQYF,TGCAGCGTTGAGGATCGGGAGGGCCCTGGCGAGCAGTACTTC
.,TRBD2,TRBJ2-2,TRBV7-2,CASSQNPGLASGELFF,TGTGCCAGCAGCCAAAACCCGGGACTAGCGTCCGGGGAGCTGTTTTTT
.,.,TRBJ1-2,TRBV5-6,CASSLVANYHYGYTF,TGTGCCAGCAGCTTAGTGGCTAACTACCACTATGGCTACACCTTC
medium-sized,.,TRBJ2-2,TRBV19,CASSIDRNTGELFF,TGTGCCAGTAGTATAGACAGAAACACCGGGGAGCTGTTTTTT
.,.,TRBJ1-5,TRBV15,CATSRGRQVNQPQHF,TGTGCCACCAGCAGAGGGCGGCAGGTTAATCAGCCCCAGCATTTT
.,.,TRBJ1-1,TRBV5-4,CASSPQVNTEAFF,TGTGCCAGCAGCCCGCAGGTTAACACTGAAGCTTTCTTT
.,TRBD1,TRBJ2-3,TRBV4-2,CASSQTGQTGADTQYF,TGTGCCAGCAGCCAAACGGGACAGACTGGGGCAGATACGCAGTATTTT
once,.,TRBJ1-1,TRBV6-5,CASSYSAENTEAFF,TGTGCCAGCAGTTACTCGGCAGAGAACACTGAAGCTTTCTTT
.,.,TRBJ2-3,TRBV4-1,CASSQSLTSASFTDTQYF,TGCGCCAGCAGCCAATCCCTCACGTCAGCCTCCTTCACAGATACGCAGTATTTT
.,TRBD1,TRBJ1-1,TRBV4-2,CASSQEGDRSVGAFF,TGTGCCAGCAGCCAAGAGGGGGACAGGTCCGTTGGAGCTTTCTTT
.,.,TRBJ1-2,TRBV27,CASKDTLEIRGGYTF,TGTGCCAGCAAGGACACCCTAGAGATTCGGGGTGGCTACACCTTC
large,.,TRBJ2-1,TRBV7-3,CASSPGPSTYNEQFF,TGTGCCAGCAGCCCCGGGCCCTCAACCTACAATGAGCAGTTCTTC
.,.,TRBJ1-3,TRBV28,CASRGHGTFGNTIYF,TGTGCCAGCAGAGGACACGGCACCTTTGGAAACACCATATATTTT
.,.,TRBJ1-1,TRBV9,CASSPRGQMNTEAFF,TGTGCCAGCAGCCCCCGGGGACAAATGAACACTGAAGCTTTCTTT
.,.,TRBJ1-1,TRBV5-1,CASSSDPAGNTEAFF,TGCGCCAGCAGCTCGGACCCGGCGGGGAACACTGAAGCTTTCTTT
.,.,TRBJ1-5,TRBV18,CASSPEPGVKPQHF,TGTGCCAGCTCACCGGAACCGGGGGTTAAGCCCCAGCATTTT
.,.,TRBJ2-5,TRBV30,CAWTRDQETQYF,TGTGCCTGGACGCGCGACCAAGAGACCCAGTACTTC
few,TRBD2,TRBJ2-3,TRBV6-1,CATGGREGVLDTQYF,TGTGCCACCGGGGGGCGGGAGGGCGTTTTAGATACGCAGTATTTT
.,TRBD1,TRBJ1-1,TRBV10-3,CAISEPGQGAPEAFF,TGTGCCATCAGTGAGCCGGGACAGGGAGCCCCCGAAGCTTTCTTT
few,.,TRBJ2-7,TRBV4-2,CASSQDLGSSYEQYF,TGTGCCAGCAGCCAAGATCTCGGTAGCTCCTACGAGCAGTACTTC
.,TRBD2,TRBJ2-1,TRBV28,CAGQTSGIGNEQFF,TGTGCCGGACAGACTAGCGGGATCGGGAATGAGCAGTTCTTC
.,.,TRBJ2-2,TRBV1,CTSSRRTGTTGELFF,TGCACCAGCAGCCGGCGGACAGGGACCACCGGGGAGCTGTTTTTT
.,.,TRBJ1-5,TRBV27,CASRGDAGSNQPQHF,TGTGCCAGCAGGGGGGACGCAGGGAGCAATCAGCCCCAGCATTTT
few,TRBD1,TRBJ2-3,TRBV15,CATSYGTGGVDTQYF,TGTGCCACCAGCTACGGGACAGGGGGCGTAGATACGCAGTATTTT
.,.,TRBJ1-3,TRBV9,CASSVAVGQGNTIYF,TGTGCCAGCAGCGTAGCTGTAGGACAGGGAAACACCATATATTTT
.,TRBD2,TRBJ2-6,TRBV7-9,CASSPVAGGPQGANVLTF,TGTGCCAGCAGCCCGGTAGCGGGAGGGCCTCAAGGGGCCAACGTCCTGACTTTC
.,TRBD1,TRBJ2-5,TRBV19,CASSTQGAETQYF,TGTGCCAGTAGTACACAGGGGGCAGAGACCCAGTACTTC